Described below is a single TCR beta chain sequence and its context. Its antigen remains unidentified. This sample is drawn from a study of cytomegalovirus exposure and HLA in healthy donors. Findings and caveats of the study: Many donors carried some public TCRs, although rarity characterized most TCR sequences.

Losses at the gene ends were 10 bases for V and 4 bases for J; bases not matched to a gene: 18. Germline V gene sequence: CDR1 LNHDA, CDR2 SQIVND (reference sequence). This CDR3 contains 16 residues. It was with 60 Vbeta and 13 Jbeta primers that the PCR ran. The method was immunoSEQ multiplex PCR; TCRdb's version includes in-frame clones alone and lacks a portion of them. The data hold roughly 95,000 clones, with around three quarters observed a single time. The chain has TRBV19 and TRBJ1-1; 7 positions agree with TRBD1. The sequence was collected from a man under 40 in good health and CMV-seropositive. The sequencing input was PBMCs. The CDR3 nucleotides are TGTGCCACCTCCCCCTCGGACAGGAATCGGGTCACTGAAGCTTTCTTT. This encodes CATSPSDRNRVTEAFF. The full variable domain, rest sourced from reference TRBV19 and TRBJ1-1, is DGGITQSPKYLFRKEGQNVTLSCEQNLNHDAMYWYRQDPGQGLRLIYYSQIVNDFQKGDIAEGYSVSREKKESFPLTVTSAQKNPTAFYLCATSPSDRNRVTEAFFGQGTRLTVV.